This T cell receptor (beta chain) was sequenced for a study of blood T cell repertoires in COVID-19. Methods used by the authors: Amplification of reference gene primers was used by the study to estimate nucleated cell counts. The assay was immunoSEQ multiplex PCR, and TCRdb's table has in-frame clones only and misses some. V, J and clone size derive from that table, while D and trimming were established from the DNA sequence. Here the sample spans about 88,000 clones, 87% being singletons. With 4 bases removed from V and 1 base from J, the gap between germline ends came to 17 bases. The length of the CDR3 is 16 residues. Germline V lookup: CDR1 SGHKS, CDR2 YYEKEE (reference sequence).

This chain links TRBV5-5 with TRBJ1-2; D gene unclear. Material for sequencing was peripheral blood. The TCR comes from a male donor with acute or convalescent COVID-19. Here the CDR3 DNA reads TGTGCCAGCAGCCCCCTAGTTGGCCAGTTTAACTATGGCTACACCTTC. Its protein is CASSPLVGQFNYGYTF.